A selection of T cell receptor beta chains follows, all from one sample in a study of HIV-infected children after antiretroviral therapy interruption. From the 3' RACE reads, TCRdb called clonotypes with MiXCR, one entry per CDR3 protein. The repertoire holds 15,000 to 16,000 distinct CDR3 sequences, with around 3.2% as singletons. The sample in question was CD45RA+ CD4+ T cells from PBMCs, obtained from a donor given antiretroviral therapy, either interrupted or continuous. The receptors were gathered from a child aged 2 to 17 with HIV. The CDR3 runs from the conserved cysteine through the conserved F or W. A D gene is named only where the DNA matches it firmly. Expanded clones get a size class; other rows say once, few or many, or leave the size out.

abundance	d_gene	v_gene	j_gene	CDR3nt	CDR3aa
.	.	TRBV9	TRBJ2-4	TGCGCCAGCAGCTTGACGGGCCAAAACATTCAGTACTTC	CASSLTGQNIQYF
many	.	TRBV30	TRBJ2-5	TGTGCCTGGAGTCTAAGGGGGGGCCAAGACACCCAGTACTTT	CAWSLRGGQDTQYF
many	.	TRBV20-1	TRBJ2-1	TGCAGTGCTAAGTCCTGGGGGGCCGGCAATGAGCAGTTCTTC	CSAKSWGAGNEQFF
many	TRBD1	TRBV20-1	TRBJ1-6	TGCAGTGCCCAAACGGGAGGGGGCGGGTCACCCCTCCACTTT	CSAQTGGGGSPLHF
many	.	TRBV6-6	TRBJ2-1	TGTGCCAGCTGGTGGGGAGGAAGACATGAGCAGTTCTTC	CASWWGGRHEQFF
many	TRBD2	TRBV6-1	TRBJ2-3	TGTGCCAGCAGTGACGAAGCGGGAGTTAGCACAGATACGCAGTATTTT	CASSDEAGVSTDTQYF
many	.	TRBV12-3/TRBV12-4	TRBJ2-1	TGTGCCAGCAGTTCCCTGGGGGGCAGATGGGATGAGCAGTTCTTC	CASSSLGGRWDEQFF
many	.	TRBV7-3	TRBJ1-1	TGTGCCAGCAGCTTAATCGCGGACACTGAAGCTTTCTTT	CASSLIADTEAFF
many	.	TRBV29-1	TRBJ2-5	TGCAGCGTTGACGCGGGACTCCAAGAGACCCAGTACTTC	CSVDAGLQETQYF
medium-sized	.	TRBV20-1	TRBJ1-1	TGCAGTGCTAGAGTCGTTTCAGGGAACACTGAAGCTTTCTTT	CSARVVSGNTEAFF
many	.	TRBV19	TRBJ2-2	TGTGCCAGTAGAATGCGCACCGGGGAGCTGTTTTTT	CASRMRTGELFF
medium-sized	.	TRBV11-2	TRBJ2-7	TGTGCCAGCCTGGGGCCCCACGGGGCTTCCTACGAGCAGTACTTC	CASLGPHGASYEQYF
many	.	TRBV6-5	TRBJ1-1	TGTGCCAGCAGTTACTCCAGGGGCCGGAACACTGAAGCTTTCTTT	CASSYSRGRNTEAFF
many	.	TRBV5-1	TRBJ2-7	TGCGCCAGCAGCTTGGGTGGCAGAACTGTCGAGCAGTACTTC	CASSLGGRTVEQYF
many	TRBD2	TRBV20-1	TRBJ2-3	TGCAGTGCTAGCGGGACTAGCGGGAACACAGATACGCAGTATTTT	CSASGTSGNTDTQYF
many	.	TRBV12-3/TRBV12-4	TRBJ1-6	TGTGCCAGCAGAACTGATAATTCACCCCTCCACTTT	CASRTDNSPLHF
many	.	TRBV10-3	TRBJ1-5	TGTGCCATCAGATCAGGGGAGGGAGATCAGCCCCAGCATTTT	CAIRSGEGDQPQHF
many	.	TRBV6-5	TRBJ2-2	TGTGCCTCGACTCGGACGAACACCGGGGAGCTGTTTTTT	CASTRTNTGELFF
.	.	TRBV5-5	TRBJ2-7	TGTGCCAGCAGCTCTTTTGGGGAGCAGTACTTC	CASSSFGEQYF
many	.	TRBV11-3	TRBJ2-1	TGTGCCAGCAGCGCGCACCGGGACATCAATGAGCAGTTCTTC	CASSAHRDINEQFF
medium-sized	.	TRBV11-1	TRBJ2-7	TGTGCCAGCAGCTTTAGGGGAGGATTAGGCGAGCAGTACTTC	CASSFRGGLGEQYF
many	.	TRBV12-3/TRBV12-4	TRBJ1-3	TGTGCCAGCAGTTCGCGGGACATCCGAGCTGGAAACACCATATATTTT	CASSSRDIRAGNTIYF
many	TRBD1	TRBV12-3/TRBV12-4	TRBJ2-7	TGTGCCAGCAGTTGGGGGACAGAGTACGAGCAGTACTTC	CASSWGTEYEQYF
many	.	TRBV5-1	TRBJ2-1	TGCGCCAGCAGCGATCGGACTCAGGGGTACAATGAGCAGTTCTTC	CASSDRTQGYNEQFF
many	TRBD2	TRBV27	TRBJ2-2	TGTGCCAGCAGTTTACCCCGAGCGGGGGAAGCCGGGGAGCTGTTTTTT	CASSLPRAGEAGELFF
medium-sized	TRBD2	TRBV2	TRBJ2-2	TGTGCCAGCAGCGAAAGCGGGGGGATAAGGGCCTTTATTACCGGGGAGCTGTTTTTT	CASSESGGIRAFITGELFF
many	TRBD2	TRBV9	TRBJ2-3	TGTGCCAGCAGCGTCCGTGAATGGGGGGGAGATACGCAGTATTTT	CASSVREWGGDTQYF
.	TRBD2	TRBV29-1	TRBJ2-5	TGCAGCGTGGAGCTAGCGGTACAGACCCAAGAGACCCAGTACTTC	CSVELAVQTQETQYF
many	TRBD1	TRBV28	TRBJ2-7	TGTGCCAGCCATCCATCAGGGACAGATTCCTACGAGCAGTACTTC	CASHPSGTDSYEQYF
many	.	TRBV15	TRBJ2-6	TGTGCCACCAGCAGAGATCGGGCTACTGGGGCCAACGTCCTGACTTTC	CATSRDRATGANVLTF
few	.	TRBV20-1	TRBJ1-5	TGCAGTGCTAGAGATGGGACCTCGAGCAATCAGCCCCAGCATTTT	CSARDGTSSNQPQHF
many	.	TRBV20-1	TRBJ2-5	TGCAGTGCTAGAGTGAACAAAGAGACCCAGTACTTC	CSARVNKETQYF
many	.	TRBV12-3/TRBV12-4	TRBJ2-3	TGTGCCAGCCGGAGGGGGCTGGCAGATACGCAGTATTTT	CASRRGLADTQYF
many	.	TRBV4-2	TRBJ1-3	TGTGCCAGCAGCCCCTCGGTGGGGGGTACTGGAAACACCATATATTTT	CASSPSVGGTGNTIYF
medium-sized	.	TRBV5-1	TRBJ1-4	TGCGCCAGCAGCTCGGGGGGAAATAATGAAAAACTGTTTTTT	CASSSGGNNEKLFF
many	.	TRBV7-2	TRBJ2-1	TGTGCCAGCAGCTTATTTGGGGGACCCTACAATGAGCAGTTCTTC	CASSLFGGPYNEQFF
many	.	TRBV7-7	TRBJ2-2	TGTGCCAGCGGTGTAACGAACACCGGGGAGCTGTTTTTT	CASGVTNTGELFF
many	TRBD1	TRBV11-2	TRBJ2-7	TGTGCCAGCAGCTCGGACAGGGGCTCCTACGAGCAGTACTTC	CASSSDRGSYEQYF
many	.	TRBV7-9	TRBJ1-1	TGTGCCATCGGGGGTAGGACGGACACTGAAGCTTTCTTT	CAIGGRTDTEAFF
few	TRBD2	TRBV7-2	TRBJ2-5	TGTGCCCGCAGCTTGCTAGCGGGGGCGCAAGAGACCCAGTACTTC	CARSLLAGAQETQYF
many	.	TRBV9	TRBJ2-1	TGTGCCAGCAGCGGGAGCTCCTACAATGAGCAGTTCTTC	CASSGSSYNEQFF
many	.	TRBV11-3	TRBJ2-2	TGTGCCAGCAGCTCCAGCAGGGGCACCGGGGAGCTGTTTTTT	CASSSSRGTGELFF
many	.	TRBV3-1	TRBJ1-6	TGTGCCAGCAGCCAAGTCCGGGACCCAATTTCACCCCTCCACTTT	CASSQVRDPISPLHF
many	.	TRBV10-2	TRBJ2-1	TGCGCCAGCAGTGGGGATGAGCAGTTCTTC	CASSGDEQFF
many	.	TRBV7-3	TRBJ2-1	TGTGCCAGCAGCTTATTCGCGGGAAGGGGGGTGGATGAGCAGTTCTTC	CASSLFAGRGVDEQFF
many	.	TRBV6-2/TRBV6-3	TRBJ1-1	TGTGCCAGCAGCCCCCTGGGTTCCGGTCTTAAGGACACTGAAGCTTTCTTT	CASSPLGSGLKDTEAFF
medium-sized	TRBD2	TRBV12-3/TRBV12-4	TRBJ2-2	TGTGCCAGCAACTCTGGGACTAGCGGGGGAGACACCGGGGAGCTGTTTTTT	CASNSGTSGGDTGELFF
many	.	TRBV7-3	TRBJ1-1	TGTGCCAGCAGCGCCGGCGCTGAAGCTTTCTTT	CASSAGAEAFF
many	.	TRBV7-6	TRBJ1-2	TGTGCCAGCAGCCCCCAGTTGTCATATGGCTACACCTTC	CASSPQLSYGYTF
medium-sized	.	TRBV5-1	TRBJ1-1	TGCGCCAGCAGCTTGGTTTTGGCGTCCGGCACTGAAGCTTTCTTT	CASSLVLASGTEAFF
many	.	TRBV6-1	TRBJ2-5	TGTGCCAGCAGTGCCGACAGGCAGGACCAGTACTTC	CASSADRQDQYF
many	TRBD2	TRBV7-2	TRBJ2-1	TGTGCCAGCAGCTTAAGTACGGGGGGGAACAATGAGCAGTTCTTC	CASSLSTGGNNEQFF
few	TRBD2	TRBV7-3	TRBJ2-3	TGTGCCAGCTCCCAAGGCGGGGGTCCCGCAGATACGCAGTATTTT	CASSQGGGPADTQYF
many	.	TRBV23-1	TRBJ2-2	TGCGCCAGCAGTCAATCGGGGTTTCGGAGGACCGGGGAGCTGTTTTTT	CASSQSGFRRTGELFF
many	.	TRBV6-4	TRBJ1-2	TGTGCCAGCAGTGCCGGACAGAACTATGGCTACACCTTC	CASSAGQNYGYTF
medium-sized	.	TRBV20-1	TRBJ2-3	TGCAGTGCTAGGAATAGAGCAGGGTTCACAGATACGCAGTATTTT	CSARNRAGFTDTQYF
medium-sized	.	TRBV12-3/TRBV12-4	TRBJ2-7	TGTGCCAGCAGTTTACTCTATAACGAGCAGTACTTC	CASSLLYNEQYF
many	TRBD1	TRBV12-3/TRBV12-4	TRBJ1-4	TGTGCCAGCAGTTTTGACAGGGGAGGAGAAAAACTGTTTTTT	CASSFDRGGEKLFF
many	TRBD1	TRBV10-3	TRBJ2-2	TGTGCCATCAGTCCGGGACAGGGAAGAACCGGGGAGCTGTTTTTT	CAISPGQGRTGELFF